Each of the 13 T cell receptor beta chains below was sequenced from the same sample in a study of early T cells in non-severe SARS-CoV-2 infection. TCRdb redid the calling of the 5' RACE reads with MiXCR, one entry per CDR3 protein. This sample has some 57,000 distinct CDR3 sequences, with under 8.5% found just once. The source material was whole blood. The source of these receptors is an adult who was a healthcare worker with PCR-confirmed SARS-CoV-2 infection or an uninfected control (not recorded which).

This clonotype appeared a few times. This chain uses TRBV5-1 with TRBJ2-3; D may be TRBD2 (6 bases). Per the germline V gene, CDR1 is SGHRS and CDR2 is YFSETQ. V gave up 0 bases and J gave up 12 bases, with 14 bases separating them. This CDR3 has 13 residues. The chain's CDR3 is CASSLGLARNQYF. The CDR3 DNA is TGCGCCAGCAGCTTGGGCCTAGCGAGGAACCAGTATTTT.

This clonotype was observed many times. The V gene is TRBV5-6, the J gene TRBJ1-5; D may be TRBD1 (5 bases). The V end lost 4 bases, the J end lost 5 bases, and 16 bases lay between the germline ends. Germline loops: CDR1 SGHDT, CDR2 YYEEEE. CDR3 length equals 15 residues. Here the CDR3 DNA reads TGTGCCAGCAGCGGCCAAGGAGGGGCTGATCAGCCCCAGCATTTT. This sequence encodes CASSGQGGADQPQHF. The complete variable domain, with remaining parts taken from reference TRBV5-6 and TRBJ1-5, reads DAGVTQSPTHLIKTRGQQVTLRCSPKSGHDTVSWYQQALGQGPQFIFQYYEEEERQRGNFPDRFSGHQFPNYSSELNVNALLLGDSALYLCASSGQGGADQPQHFGDGTRLSIL.

This rearrangement joins TRBV7-8 to TRBJ2-7; the match to TRBD1 covers 8 bases. J lost 4 bases, V lost 6 bases, and 11 bases had no gene match. Germline V gives CDR1 SGHVS, CDR2 FQNEAQ. This CDR3 region has 15 residues. The CDR3 region has the DNA TGTGCCAGCAGTATACCGGGCAGGGGGCTTTACGAGCAGTACTTC. Residues: CASSIPGRGLYEQYF. Variable domain in full (rest from reference TRBV7-8 and TRBJ2-7): GAGVSQSPRYKVAKRGQDVALRCDPISGHVSLFWYQQALGQGPEFLTYFQNEAQLDKSGLPSDRFFAERPEGSVSTLKIQRTQQEDSAVYLCASSIPGRGLYEQYFGPGTRLTVT.

The chain joins TRBV28 to TRBJ2-5; D not resolved. The CDR3 covers 10 residues. CDR1 MDHEN and CDR2 SYDVKM come from the germline V gene. V was shortened by 8 bases and J by 2 bases, with 3 bases between the two germline ends. CDR3 residues: CASGQETQYF. For the CDR3, the DNA is TGTGCCAGCGGACAAGAGACCCAGTACTTC.

The J gene is TRBJ2-1, the V gene TRBV20-1; D gene unclear. Germline-derived CDR1 and CDR2 are DFQATT and SNEGSKA (reference sequence). The CDR3 sequence is 15 residues long. The V and J ends lost 2 bases and 0 bases respectively, with 11 bases between them. The CDR3 region has the DNA TGCAGTGCTAGAAACCCGGCGAGCTCCTACAATGAGCAGTTCTTC. It is translated as CSARNPASSYNEQFF.

This clonotype came up a few times. This chain connects TRBV12-3 or TRBV12-4 to TRBJ1-3, with D maybe TRBD1 (6 bases). V was clipped by 5 bases and J by 0 bases, with 11 bases between them. The CDR3 is 15 residues long. The DNA of the CDR3 is TGTGCCAGCAGTCCAGGACAGTACTCTGGAAACACCATATATTTT. Translated: CASSPGQYSGNTIYF.

This clonotype was seen at least ten times. The chain links TRBV10-3 to TRBJ2-1; the D is unclear. The CDR3 totals 16 residues. Germline CDR1 ENHRY, CDR2 SYGVKD. Trimming shortened V by 4 bases and J by 0 bases, and 13 bases separated the two germline ends. The CDR3 sequence is CAISGELIVSYNEQFF. As DNA, the CDR3 is TGTGCCATCAGTGGGGAACTGATAGTCTCCTACAATGAGCAGTTCTTC.

This clonotype was seen many times. The DNA of the CDR3 is TGTGCCAGCAGCCAAGGATGGGGGTACACCGGGGAGCTGTTTTTT. It yields the protein CASSQGWGYTGELFF. The chain recombines TRBV3-1 with TRBJ2-2; D may correspond to TRBD1 or TRBD2 (5 bases each). Germline V CDR1 and CDR2: LGHDT, YNNKEL (reference sequence). Trimming cost V 1 base and J 3 bases, with 9 bases left between them. There are 15 residues in the CDR3.

This clonotype occurred a few times. The J gene is TRBJ2-1, the V gene TRBV20-1; D may be TRBD2 (6 bases). Germline V gives CDR1 DFQATT, CDR2 SNEGSKA (reference sequence). CDR3 length equals 13 residues. Trimming pared 4 bases from V and 4 bases from J, leaving 11 bases between. The DNA for the CDR3 is TGCAGTGCTAAGGCTAGCGTATACAATGAGCAGTTCTTC. Encoded protein: CSAKASVYNEQFF.

In this sample, this clonotype turned up a few times. This sequence joins TRBV20-1 and TRBJ2-5, with TRBD2 matching 7 bases. The CDR3 totals 14 residues. The germline gives CDR1 DFQATT, CDR2 SNEGSKA (reference sequence). The trim removed 2 bases at V and 5 bases at J, leaving 8 bases unmatched. CDR3 sequence (DNA): TGCAGTGCTAGACCTAGCGGAGGGAGGGAGACCCAGTACTTC. This gives the protein CSARPSGGRETQYF.

This clonotype was counted only a few times. CDR3 protein: CASSRQGVSDTQYF. CDR3 nucleotides: TGTGCCAGCAGTAGACAGGGGGTATCAGATACGCAGTATTTT. This chain uses TRBV28 with TRBJ2-3; 9 bases fit TRBD1. Germline CDR1 reads MDHEN; CDR2 reads SYDVKM. This CDR3 is 14 amino acids long. With 5 bases clipped from V and 4 bases from J, the junction kept 4 bases outside the gene matches.

This clonotype has just a few counts. This sequence joins TRBV29-1 and TRBJ2-7; D call uncertain. This CDR3 region has 10 residues. V was shortened by 5 bases and J by 5 bases, with 7 bases between the two germline ends. The V gene's germline CDR1 is SQVTM and CDR2 ANQGSEA. CDR3 in amino acids: CSVRQNEQYF. In DNA form, the CDR3 reads TGCAGCGTTCGACAAAACGAGCAGTACTTC.

The J gene is TRBJ1-1, the V gene TRBV7-6, with TRBD1 as a possible D gene (6 bases). Germline lookup yields CDR1 SGHVS and CDR2 FNYEAQ. Trimming stripped 5 bases from V and 4 bases from J, with 20 bases between. The length of the CDR3 is 16 residues. CDR3 residues: CASSAGGAQSGTEAFF. Written as DNA, the CDR3 is TGTGCCAGCAGCGCGGGGGGGGCCCAGTCGGGCACTGAAGCTTTCTTT. The variable domain in full, with the rest retrieved from reference TRBV7-6 and TRBJ1-1, is GAGVSQSPRYKVTKRGQDVALRCDPISGHVSLYWYRQALGQGPEFLTYFNYEAQQDKSGLPNDRFSAERPEGSISTLTIQRTEQRDSAMYRCASSAGGAQSGTEAFFGQGTRLTVV.